The rows below give T cell receptor beta chains drawn from one sample of a study of graft-versus-host responses after intestinal transplantation. TCRdb's copy holds only in-frame clones and misses some; the assay was immunoSEQ multiplex PCR. The sample shows approximately 60,000 clones, more than 85% of them seen only once. These receptors lack a known antigen. Specimen: unstimulated CD8+ T cells sorted from spleen or lymph node cells, collected before transplant. Receptor source: a human donor who was the organ donor for an intestinal transplant. Each CDR3 is given with its conserved first and last residue. The D gene is left open where the match is weak. Only part of the rows carry a size: once, few, many, or a class if the clone is expanded.

cdr3_aa cdr3_nt clone_size j_call cdr3_length d_call v_call
CASSLETGYTDTQYF TGTGCCAGCAGCTTAGAGACCGGGTACACAGATACGCAGTATTTT - TRBJ2-3 15 - TRBV7-8
CASSFGGSGNEQYF TGTGCCAGCAGTTTCGGGGGGAGTGGGAACGAGCAGTACTTC - TRBJ2-7 14 TRBD2 TRBV28
CASSELALAGGPGYNEQFF TGTGCCAGCAGTGAATTGGCACTAGCGGGAGGGCCAGGGTACAATGAGCAGTTCTTC - TRBJ2-1 19 TRBD2 TRBV2
CASSALAGEETQYF TGTGCCAGCAGCGCACTAGCGGGAGAAGAGACCCAGTACTTC - TRBJ2-5 14 TRBD2 TRBV2
CASSLQREQYF TGTGCCAGCAGCTTGCAGCGCGAGCAGTACTTC - TRBJ2-7 11 - TRBV5-8
CASSSGYPLDQETQYF TGTGCCAGCAGCTCAGGTTATCCCCTCGACCAAGAGACCCAGTACTTC - TRBJ2-5 16 - TRBV5-6
CASSGGVVGLGEKLFF TGTGCCAGCAGTGGGGGGGTTGTGGGGTTAGGGGAAAAACTGTTTTTT - TRBJ1-4 16 - TRBV6-1
CASSEGVEYGYTF TGTGCCAGCAGTGAAGGAGTTGAATATGGCTACACCTTC once TRBJ1-2 13 - TRBV27
CASSSLAGGPDEQFF TGTGCCAGCAGCTCCCTAGCGGGAGGGCCCGATGAGCAGTTCTTC - TRBJ2-1 15 TRBD2 TRBV5-6
CASGGDYSYNEQFF TGTGCCAGCGGGGGGGACTACTCCTACAATGAGCAGTTCTTC - TRBJ2-1 14 TRBD2 TRBV27
CAWSHSGRPYEQYF TGTGCCTGGAGTCATAGCGGGAGGCCCTACGAGCAGTACTTC - TRBJ2-7 14 TRBD2 TRBV30
CASSFGDRVYGYTF TGCGCCAGCAGCTTCGGAGACAGAGTGTATGGCTACACCTTC - TRBJ1-2 14 - TRBV5-1
CASSQDLSYEQYF TGCGCCAGCAGCCAAGATTTGAGCTACGAGCAGTACTTC - TRBJ2-7 13 - TRBV4-3
CASSKAGESYNEQFF TGTGCCAGCAGCAAAGCGGGAGAGTCCTACAATGAGCAGTTCTTC - TRBJ2-1 15 TRBD2 TRBV28
CAWSAGGYGYTF TGTGCCTGGAGTGCCGGCGGATATGGCTACACCTTC few TRBJ1-2 12 - TRBV30
CSVEGDYTYNEQFF TGCAGCGTTGAAGGGGACTATACCTACAATGAGCAGTTCTTC - TRBJ2-1 14 TRBD2 TRBV29-1
CASSSSGMGGELFF TGTGCCAGCAGCTCAAGCGGGATGGGCGGGGAGCTGTTTTTT - TRBJ2-2 14 TRBD2 TRBV9
CASSIAPGTSPYEQYF TGTGCCAGTAGTATAGCACCGGGAACAAGTCCCTACGAGCAGTACTTC - TRBJ2-7 16 - TRBV19
CASTHSGYNEQFF TGTGCCAGTACCCACAGCGGATACAATGAGCAGTTCTTC - TRBJ2-1 13 - TRBV19
CASSLATGSGNEQFF TGTGCCAGCAGCTTAGCTACAGGGTCAGGCAATGAGCAGTTCTTC - TRBJ2-1 15 - TRBV7-2
CAISELKGTDSGNQPQHF TGTGCCATCAGTGAGTTAAAGGGTACGGACAGCGGCAATCAGCCCCAGCATTTT - TRBJ1-5 18 - TRBV10-3
CASSLGGNTEAFF TGTGCCAGCAGTTTGGGGGGAAACACTGAAGCTTTCTTT - TRBJ1-1 13 - TRBV28
CASREGGLDTGELFF TGTGCCAGTAGGGAAGGCGGGTTGGACACCGGGGAGCTGTTTTTT once TRBJ2-2 15 - TRBV19
CASRSKQENTEAFF TGTGCCAGCAGATCCAAACAGGAGAACACTGAAGCTTTCTTT - TRBJ1-1 14 - TRBV28
CASSLLAGDTGELFF TGTGCCAGCAGCTTACTCGCGGGCGACACCGGGGAGCTGTTTTTT once TRBJ2-2 15 - TRBV7-3
CASSRGREGIGQPQHF TGCGCCAGCAGCCGGGGAAGAGAGGGTATCGGGCAGCCCCAGCATTTT - TRBJ1-5 16 - TRBV4-3
CSVVLAGVIPAEQYF TGCAGCGTTGTGTTAGCGGGAGTTATTCCGGCCGAGCAGTACTTC - TRBJ2-7 15 TRBD2 TRBV29-1
CASSPTDRDDQPQHF TGTGCCAGCAGCCCCACGGACAGGGATGATCAGCCCCAGCATTTT - TRBJ1-5 15 TRBD1 TRBV7-2
CASSLDYTRAYEQYF TGCGCCAGCAGCTTGGATTACACCCGGGCCTACGAGCAGTACTTC once TRBJ2-7 15 - TRBV5-1
CASSWDRGRGGEQFF TGTGCCAGCAGCTGGGACAGGGGGCGGGGGGGTGAGCAGTTCTTC - TRBJ2-1 15 TRBD1 TRBV6-6
CASSVGGDTQYF TGTGCCAGCAGCGTAGGGGGGGATACGCAATATTTT - TRBJ2-3 12 - TRBV9
CASSLATDVGSGSESYNEQFF TGTGCCAGCAGCTTAGCGACGGATGTGGGTAGCGGGAGTGAATCCTACAATGAGCAGTTCTTC - TRBJ2-1 21 TRBD2 TRBV7-2
CASSLGPYEGVDTQYF TGCGCCAGCAGCTTGGGCCCTTATGAGGGGGTAGATACGCAGTATTTT - TRBJ2-3 16 - TRBV5-1
CASSSRAGGSNEQFF TGTGCCAGCAGTTCGCGAGCGGGAGGCTCCAATGAGCAGTTCTTC - TRBJ2-1 15 TRBD2 TRBV28
CASSLVARPLNYGYTF TGTGCCAGCAGCTTAGTAGCCCGGCCACTGAACTATGGCTACACCTTC - TRBJ1-2 16 - TRBV11-2
CASSLIVEETVKLFF TGCGCCAGCAGCTTAATCGTCGAGGAAACGGTAAAACTGTTTTTT once TRBJ1-4 15 - TRBV7-9
CASSLGGSEQYF TGTGCCAGCAGCTTAGGTGGGAGCGAGCAGTACTTC once TRBJ2-7 12 - TRBV11-2
CASSYSSDRNTGELFF TGTGCCAGCAGTTACTCTTCGGACAGGAACACCGGGGAGCTGTTTTTT - TRBJ2-2 16 - TRBV6-6
CASSFPADRVADTQYF TGTGCCAGCAGTTTCCCGGCTGACAGGGTTGCAGATACGCAGTATTTT - TRBJ2-3 16 TRBD1 TRBV28
CASSLPRGRGRGTRTEAFF TGTGCCAGCAGTTTACCGAGGGGGCGGGGCAGGGGGACCCGCACTGAAGCTTTCTTT - TRBJ1-1 19 TRBD1 TRBV28
CASSLGQGGMNEQFF TGTGCCAGTTCGCTGGGACAGGGGGGCATGAATGAGCAGTTCTTC once TRBJ2-1 15 TRBD1 TRBV9
CATSKPGQPTCYEQYF TGTGCCACCAGCAAGCCAGGACAGCCAACCTGTTACGAGCAGTACTTC - TRBJ2-7 16 - TRBV15
CAWTGYSYEQYF TGTGCCTGGACAGGCTATAGCTACGAGCAGTACTTC - TRBJ2-7 12 - TRBV30
CASSQDTDNEWQFF TGCGCCAGCAGCCAAGATACGGACAATGAGTGGCAGTTCTTC - TRBJ2-1 14 - TRBV4-1
CASSNNRANQPQHF TGTGCCAGCAGCAATAACAGGGCCAATCAGCCCCAGCATTTT - TRBJ1-5 14 - TRBV5-6
CASSQGASGSYEQYF TGCGCCAGCAGCCAAGGTGCAAGCGGGAGCTACGAGCAGTACTTC - TRBJ2-7 15 TRBD2 TRBV4-3
CASSFQFRRTGGTEAFF TGTGCCAGCAGTTTCCAATTCCGACGGACAGGTGGCACTGAAGCTTTCTTT - TRBJ1-1 17 TRBD1 TRBV28
CASSPITSEGNYYNEQFF TGTGCCAGCAGCCCGATTACTAGCGAAGGGAACTACTACAATGAGCAGTTCTTC - TRBJ2-1 18 TRBD2 TRBV5-6
CASSHRTGSGTQYF TGTGCCAGCAGCCATAGGACAGGATCGGGTACGCAGTATTTT - TRBJ2-3 14 TRBD1 TRBV5-4
CASSQVPGETSGRSYNEQFF TGTGCCAGCAGCCAAGTCCCAGGGGAAACTAGCGGGAGATCCTACAATGAGCAGTTCTTC - TRBJ2-1 20 TRBD2 TRBV14
CASSFSVVTSRDEQYF TGTGCCAGCAGCTTCTCGGTCGTTACTAGCCGGGACGAGCAGTACTTC medium-sized TRBJ2-7 16 - TRBV5-6
CASSPRLAGGPVTSYEQYF TGTGCCAGCAGTCCCCGACTAGCGGGAGGGCCCGTAACTTCCTACGAGCAGTACTTC - TRBJ2-7 19 TRBD2 TRBV27
CAWSATPQIRSYNEQFF TGTGCCTGGAGTGCTACCCCACAGATACGCTCCTACAATGAGCAGTTCTTC - TRBJ2-1 17 - TRBV30
CASSAVAGRSTEAFF TGTGCCAGCAGCGCAGTGGCGGGGAGGTCCACTGAAGCTTTCTTT - TRBJ1-1 15 - TRBV9
CASSQVSSSNQPQHF TGTGCCAGCAGCCAAGTGTCCAGTAGCAATCAGCCCCAGCATTTT - TRBJ1-5 15 - TRBV4-2
CASRHSPSGPSSYEQYF TGCGCCAGCAGACATTCGCCTAGCGGACCTAGCTCCTACGAGCAGTACTTC - TRBJ2-7 17 TRBD2 TRBV10-1
CASSLDPAGGPDTQYF TGTGCCAGCAGCTTAGATCCAGCGGGAGGGCCAGATACGCAGTATTTT - TRBJ2-3 16 TRBD2 TRBV11-2